The 27 T cell receptor beta chains below were found in one sample sequenced in a study of cytomegalovirus exposure and HLA in healthy donors. PCR employed 60 Vbeta and 13 Jbeta primers. This table comes from immunoSEQ multiplex PCR, and its TCRdb copy is limited to in-frame clones, with some not included. The sample yields some 210,000 clones, over 75% seen once. Sequences were obtained from PBMCs. The receptor set was obtained from a woman between 45 and 65 years old in good health and CMV-seropositive.

The CDR3 is CSGIFLYEQYF. CDR3 in DNA: TGCAGCGGTATATTCCTGTACGAGCAGTACTTC. V usage is TRBV29-1 and J usage is TRBJ2-7; the D is unclear. Germline V CDR1 and CDR2: SQVTM, ANQGSEA. V dropped 7 bases and J dropped 4 bases, with 11 bases sitting between them. This CDR3 comprises 11 residues.

V and J are TRBV4-2 and TRBJ2-7; TRBD2 is a possible D gene (5 bases). The V end was cut by 4 bases, the J end by 7 bases, with 14 bases between. The germline V gene has CDR1 LGHNA and CDR2 YNFKEQ. This CDR3 comprises 13 residues. The CDR3 DNA follows: TGTGCCAGCAGCCCGAGGGTTACGCGTGAGCAGTACTTC. Encoded protein: CASSPRVTREQYF.

This clone occurred once. The CDR3 coding sequence is TGTGCCACCCGGACTACTCAAGAGACCCAGTACTTC. Residues: CATRTTQETQYF. The chain recombines TRBV7-9 with TRBJ2-5; D might be TRBD2 (6 bases). Trimming shortened V by 10 bases and J by 2 bases, and 11 bases separated the two germline ends. CDR3 size: 12 residues. Germline V gene lookup returns CDR1 SEHNR and CDR2 FQNEAQ (reference sequence).

The CDR3 spells CASSPGRINSPLHF. CDR3 bases: TGTGCCAGTAGCCCCGGGAGGATTAATTCACCCCTCCACTTT. V usage is TRBV19 and J usage is TRBJ1-6; D gene ambiguous. CDR1 LNHDA and CDR2 SQIVND come from the germline V gene (reference sequence). This CDR3 has 14 residues. V was pared by 6 bases and J by 6 bases, with 12 bases between.

The chain is built from TRBV30 and TRBJ1-2; D is possibly TRBD1 (5 bases). V shed 2 bases and J shed 6 bases, with 10 bases lying between them. CDR1 is GTSNPN, CDR2 SVGIG, per germline (reference sequence). The CDR3 is 12 amino acids. CDR3 in DNA: TGTGCCTGGAGTCCCCGGGGGAATGGCTACACCTTC. Translation: CAWSPRGNGYTF. The full variable domain, in which reference TRBV30 and TRBJ1-2 provide the parts outside the CDR3, is SQTIHQWPATLVQPVGSPLSLECTVEGTSNPNLYWYRQAAGRGLQLLFYSVGIGQISSEVPQNLSASRPQDRQFILSSKKLLLSDSGFYLCAWSPRGNGYTFGSGTRLTVV.

This chain uses TRBV4-2 with TRBJ1-3; D is unclear. The V gene lost 0 bases and the J gene lost 0 bases, with 6 bases spanning the gap. The CDR3 runs to 15 residues. Germline-derived CDR1 and CDR2 are LGHNA and YNFKEQ. In DNA, the CDR3 is TGTGCCAGCAGCCAAGATTGGAGCTCTGGAAACACCATATATTTT. It yields the protein CASSQDWSSGNTIYF.

The chain links TRBV7-9 to TRBJ2-1, with TRBD2 matching 14 bases. The V gene end was trimmed by 1 base and the J gene end by 4 bases; junction bases not matched to a gene: 6. CDR3 length equals 18 residues. Per germline, CDR1 SEHNR and CDR2 FQNEAQ (reference sequence). Written as DNA, the CDR3 is TGTGCCAGCAGCTTAGAGGCTGGGACTAGCGGGGGTTACAATGAGCAGTTCTTC. Translating it yields CASSLEAGTSGGYNEQFF.

The chain recombines TRBV9 with TRBJ2-2; the match to TRBD2 covers 10 bases. The CDR3 loop spans 17 amino acids. The V segment lost 0 bases and the J segment 2 bases; nucleotides outside the gene matches: 4. Germline CDR1 SGDLS, CDR2 YYNGEE. CDR3 loop: CASSVGTSGYNTGELFF. The CDR3 nucleotides read TGTGCCAGCAGCGTAGGGACTAGCGGTTATAACACCGGGGAGCTGTTTTTT.

V is TRBV6-5 and J is TRBJ1-5; D gene unclear. This CDR3 region has 14 residues. Germline CDR1 reads MNHEY; CDR2 reads SVGAGI. Trimming shortened V by 4 bases and J by 6 bases, and 13 bases separated the two germline ends. CDR3 sequence: CASSSEGGSQPQHF. The DNA of the CDR3 is TGTGCCAGCAGTTCTGAAGGAGGAAGTCAGCCCCAGCATTTT.

The rearrangement links TRBV6-5 to TRBJ2-3; 8 positions match TRBD2. CDR3 length equals 14 residues. Germline loops: CDR1 MNHEY, CDR2 SVGAGI. After removal of 10 bases from V and 0 bases from J, the junction contained 6 bases not matched to a gene. For the CDR3, the DNA is TGTGCCACAACAGCGGGGGTTAGCACAGATACGCAGTATTTT. Translation gives CATTAGVSTDTQYF.

The chain is built from TRBV9 and TRBJ2-1; a weak D match, TRBD1 (5 bases). The CDR3 runs to 16 residues. CDR1 and CDR2 (germline): SGDLS, YYNGEE. Deletions cut 4 bases from V and 2 bases from J, with 16 bases between. CDR3 in amino acids: CASSTLDGQTYNEQFF. The DNA of the CDR3 is TGTGCCAGCAGCACTCTGGACGGACAAACCTACAATGAGCAGTTCTTC.

The chain links TRBV28 to TRBJ1-5; possibly TRBD1 for D (6 bases). From germline, CDR1 is MDHEN and CDR2 SYDVKM. V gave up 11 bases and J gave up 1 base, with 18 bases separating them. The CDR3 contains 15 residues. The CDR3 DNA reads TGTGCCTCCAAGGAAGGGGGAGCCAGCAATCAGCCCCAGCATTTT. This codes for CASKEGGASNQPQHF. The full variable domain, rest sourced from reference TRBV28 and TRBJ1-5, is DVKVTQSSRYLVKRTGEKVFLECVQDMDHENMFWYRQDPGLGLRLIYFSYDVKMKEKGDIPEGYSVSREKKERFSLILESASTNQTSMYLCASKEGGASNQPQHFGDGTRLSIL.

In its sample, this clone was seen once. The rearrangement joins TRBV5-4 to TRBJ1-1, with 7 bases that match TRBD1. V lost 0 bases, J lost 0 bases, and 8 bases stayed unmatched. Germline loops: CDR1 SGHNT, CDR2 YYREEE (reference sequence). The CDR3 consists of 17 residues. The CDR3 here is CASSLAGGTAMNTEAFF. CDR3 nucleotides: TGTGCCAGCAGCTTGGCAGGGGGGACAGCCATGAACACTGAAGCTTTCTTT.

The CDR3: CASSLLGGGTDTQYF. CDR3 DNA: TGCGCCAGCAGCTTGTTAGGCGGGGGGACAGATACGCAGTATTTT. The chain employs TRBV5-1 and TRBJ2-3, with 8 bases that match TRBD2. The V and J ends lost 1 base and 3 bases, in that order; junction bases with no gene match: 4. The CDR3 runs to 15 residues. Germline CDR1 reads SGHRS; CDR2 reads YFSETQ. Variable domain in full (rest from reference TRBV5-1 and TRBJ2-3): KAGVTQTPRYLIKTRGQQVTLSCSPISGHRSVSWYQQTPGQGLQFLFEYFSETQRNKGNFPGRFSGRQFSNSRSEMNVSTLELGDSALYLCASSLLGGGTDTQYFGPGTRLTVL.

The V gene is TRBV27, the J gene TRBJ2-5; 13 nucleotides line up with TRBD2. The CDR3 has 18 amino acids. Germline V gives CDR1 MNHEY, CDR2 SMNVEV (reference sequence). V shed 4 bases and J 5 bases; nucleotides not matched to a gene: 13. The CDR3 DNA follows: TGTGCCAGCAGTTCCCGGACTAGCGGGGGCTCCGGGCGGGAGACCCAGTACTTC. Protein: CASSSRTSGGSGRETQYF.

This chain joins TRBV6-5 and TRBJ1-4; 8 bases map to TRBD1. Trimming removed 2 bases from V and 10 bases from J; junction bases left unmatched: 3. From germline, CDR1 is MNHEY and CDR2 SVGAGI. There are 13 residues in the CDR3. The CDR3 DNA is TGTGCCAGCAGTTACACTACAGGGGGAAAACTGTTTTTT. It encodes CASSYTTGGKLFF.

This chain uses TRBV6-5 with TRBJ2-1; 7 bases align to TRBD1. The CDR3 runs to 14 residues. Germline V gene sequence: CDR1 MNHEY, CDR2 SVGAGI. J gave up 0 bases and V 4 bases, and 0 bases lay outside the gene matches. CDR3 sequence reads: CASSWDSSYNEQFF. CDR3 nucleotide sequence: TGTGCCAGCAGTTGGGACAGCTCCTACAATGAGCAGTTCTTC.

The CDR3 spells CASSVGWQAGGLKEQFF. CDR3 DNA: TGTGCCAGCAGCGTAGGATGGCAGGCGGGGGGGCTTAAGGAGCAGTTCTTC. This chain links TRBV9 with TRBJ2-1, with TRBD2 identical over 9 bases. J was trimmed by 10 bases and V by 0 bases; bases with no gene match: 14. This CDR3 comprises 17 residues. Germline values: CDR1 SGDLS, CDR2 YYNGEE.

CDR3 sequence: CASSPLEAGVGVHTDTQYF. The CDR3 DNA reads TGCGCCAGCAGTCCCCTCGAGGCAGGGGTGGGTGTCCACACAGATACGCAGTATTTT. V usage is TRBV23-1 and J usage is TRBJ2-3; perhaps TRBD1 as D (6 bases). TRBV23-1 is reported as an ORF; its role is uncertain. Trimming pared 4 bases from V and 2 bases from J, leaving 25 bases between. The CDR3 loop spans 19 amino acids.

The gene calls are TRBV7-3 and TRBJ1-6; D may be TRBD1 (5 bases). This CDR3 comprises 17 residues. V lost 1 base, J lost 6 bases, and 16 bases lay in between. The germline gives CDR1 SGHTA, CDR2 FQGTGA. This CDR3 reads CASSLMGRGFANSPLHF. In DNA form, the CDR3 reads TGTGCCAGCAGCTTAATGGGAAGGGGCTTCGCTAATTCACCCCTCCACTTT.

This clone came up a few times. The chain is built from TRBV7-9 and TRBJ1-4; D remains ambiguous. From germline, CDR1 is SEHNR and CDR2 FQNEAQ (reference sequence). Trimming took 5 bases from V and 6 from J, leaving 13 bases between them. CDR3 size: 14 residues. The CDR3 loop reads CASSPPTADEKLFF. CDR3 sequence (DNA): TGTGCCAGCAGCCCACCAACAGCTGATGAAAAACTGTTTTTT.

This clone turned up a few times. V gene TRBV7-7 combines with J gene TRBJ1-6; D is uncertain. In germline, CDR1 is SSHAT, CDR2 FNYEAQ (reference sequence). V shed 3 bases and J shed 8 bases, with 8 bases lying between them. This CDR3 region has 13 residues. DNA for the CDR3: TGTGCCAGCAGCTTGTCCGGGGATTCACCCCTCCACTTT. As protein: CASSLSGDSPLHF. The full variable domain, with the rest looked up from reference TRBV7-7 and TRBJ1-6, is GAGVSQSPRYKVTKRGQDVTLRCDPISSHATLYWYQQALGQGPEFLTYFNYEAQPDKSGLPSDRFSAERPEGSISTLTIQRTEQRDSAMYRCASSLSGDSPLHFGNGTRLTVT.

The rearrangement joins TRBV2 to TRBJ2-1; tentatively, D is TRBD1 (5 bases). The CDR3 has 16 residues. V dropped 6 bases and J dropped 4 bases, with 19 bases sitting between them. Germline V gives CDR1 SNHLY, CDR2 FYNNEI. The CDR3 loop is CASRSPRTKGYNEQFF. The CDR3 DNA sequence: TGTGCCAGCAGGTCCCCCAGAACTAAGGGGTACAATGAGCAGTTCTTC.

V is TRBV5-4 and J is TRBJ2-2; D gene unclear. CDR3 size: 14 residues. Germline V gives CDR1 SGHNT, CDR2 YYREEE (reference sequence). V was shortened by 2 bases and J by 2 bases, with 7 bases between the two germline ends. In nucleotides, the CDR3 is TGTGCCAGCAGCTTCCACACCAACACCGGGGAGCTGTTTTTT. It yields the protein CASSFHTNTGELFF.

V is TRBV2 and J is TRBJ1-2; D unresolved. The germline CDR1 and CDR2 sequences are SNHLY and FYNNEI. Between the trimmed V and J ends, which lost 2 bases and 4 bases, there was a span of 20 bases. The CDR3 consists of 17 residues. CDR3 DNA sequence: TGTGCCAGCAGTGAATCGTTTGGAACAGCCCTAACCTATGGCTACACCTTC. Amino acids: CASSESFGTALTYGYTF.

This rearrangement joins TRBV6-5 to TRBJ2-2, with D maybe TRBD2 (6 bases). CDR3 length: 14 residues. Trimming shortened V by 0 bases and J by 5 bases, and 7 bases separated the two germline ends. CDR1 is MNHEY and CDR2 is SVGAGI in the germline V gene. For the CDR3, the DNA is TGTGCCAGCAGTTACTCGCGGGGTACCGGGGAGCTGTTTTTT. Translation: CASSYSRGTGELFF.

The chain uses TRBV19 and TRBJ1-5; perhaps TRBD1 as D (6 bases). V dropped 7 bases and J dropped 7 bases, with 14 bases sitting between them. Per germline, CDR1 LNHDA and CDR2 SQIVND (reference sequence). This CDR3 contains 13 residues. CDR3 bases: TGTGCCAGTACCCTGGGGGCCCGACAGCCCCAGCATTTT. Its translation is CASTLGARQPQHF.